This T cell receptor (beta chain) comes out of a study of T cell responses to AZD1222 COVID-19 vaccine. Study as a whole: Analysis merged second doses at about 4 or about 12 weeks. Broader study findings: At study baseline, merely five or six AZD1222 recipients were seropositive. Spike-spanning, vaccine-associated CD4 TCRs were dominant at 160-218 and 743-854. Sampling captured repertoires only after the peak T cell response.

Concerning this clone itself: Its antigen is as yet unknown.

V shed 7 bases and J 5 bases; nucleotides not matched to a gene: 2. CDR3 length: 11 residues. CDR1 and CDR2 from the germline V gene are SQVTM and ANQGSEA. TCRdb's copy holds only in-frame clones and misses some; the assay was immunoSEQ multiplex PCR. The table has more than 100,000 clones, around 92% seen once. The starting material was peripheral blood, obtained on day 0 of AZD1222 vaccination. The chain couples TRBV29-1 to TRBJ1-5; TRBD1 agrees at 7 bases. This TCR derives from an adult in good health. CDR3 in DNA: TGCAGCGCGACAGGGTATCAGCCCCAGCATTTT. Its protein product is CSATGYQPQHF.